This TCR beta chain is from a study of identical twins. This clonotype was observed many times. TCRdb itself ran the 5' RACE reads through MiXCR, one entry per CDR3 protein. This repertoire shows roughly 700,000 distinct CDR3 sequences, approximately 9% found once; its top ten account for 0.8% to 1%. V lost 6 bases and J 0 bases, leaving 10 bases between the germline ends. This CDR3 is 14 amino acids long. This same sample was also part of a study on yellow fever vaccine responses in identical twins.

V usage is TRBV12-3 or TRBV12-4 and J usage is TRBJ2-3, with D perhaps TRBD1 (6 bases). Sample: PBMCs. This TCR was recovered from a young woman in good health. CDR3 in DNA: TGTGCCAGCAGCATGCAGGGGAGCACAGATACGCAGTATTTT. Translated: CASSMQGSTDTQYF.